Each of the 7 T cell receptor beta chains below was sequenced from the same sample in a study of cytomegalovirus exposure and HLA in healthy donors. Here immunoSEQ multiplex PCR was the method, and the copy in TCRdb shows in-frame clones only, minus some. The repertoire holds about 220,000 clones, over 80% seen once, with roughly 1% in the top ten. The sequencing input was PBMCs. These receptors were obtained from a woman between 18 and 29 years old in good health and CMV-seronegative.

CDR3 DNA: TGTGCCAGCAGTGACTCACCGGGTGAGGGAAACATTCAGTACTTC. Encoded protein: CASSDSPGEGNIQYF. V and J are TRBV6-4 and TRBJ2-4; TRBD2 might be the D (5 bases). The CDR3 loop spans 15 amino acids. Germline V gives CDR1 MRHNA, CDR2 SNTAGT. The V end lost 0 bases, the J end lost 6 bases, and 12 bases lay between the germline ends.

This clone was detected a few times. The CDR3 bases are TGCGCCAGCAGTGGTAGCGGGGACTCCTACAATGAGCAGTTCTTC. Amino acids: CASSGSGDSYNEQFF. This chain connects TRBV10-2 to TRBJ2-1, with 8 bases that match TRBD2. Germline V CDR1 and CDR2: WSHSY, SAAADI. This CDR3 region has 15 residues. Trimming at V came to 4 bases and at J to 0 bases, leaving 2 bases not matched to a gene.

The CDR3 here is CASSRTTGRNQPQHF. The CDR3 coding sequence is TGTGCCAGCAGCAGAACGACAGGCCGCAATCAGCCCCAGCATTTT. V is TRBV5-6 and J is TRBJ1-5; tentative D call: TRBD1 (6 bases). The CDR3 is made up of 15 amino acids. Germline assignment: CDR1 SGHDT and CDR2 YYEEEE. Trimming took off 4 bases at V and 2 bases at J, with 13 bases between the two ends.

This chain uses TRBV6-5 with TRBJ2-3, with 8 bases aligning to TRBD1. Germline V lookup: CDR1 MNHEY, CDR2 SVGAGI. The CDR3 is 15 residues long. V was pared by 6 bases and J by 2 bases, with 7 bases of the junction left unmatched. The CDR3 loop is CASRTRGPPTDTQYF. In DNA, the CDR3 is TGTGCCAGCAGAACCAGGGGGCCTCCCACAGATACGCAGTATTTT.

The V gene is TRBV7-3, the J gene TRBJ2-2; 13 nucleotides align to TRBD2. The CDR3 consists of 18 residues. CDR1 SGHTA and CDR2 FQGTGA come from the germline V gene. Trimming at V came to 1 base and at J to 5 bases, leaving 7 bases not matched to a gene. CDR3 DNA sequence: TGTGCCAGCAGCTTAAACGGACTAGCGGGAGAGGAGACCGGGGAGCTGTTTTTT. It is translated as CASSLNGLAGEETGELFF.

V gene TRBV18 combines with J gene TRBJ1-4; 9 bases are a match to TRBD1. Per germline, CDR1 KGHSH and CDR2 LQKENI. V lost 2 bases, J lost 7 bases, and 5 bases stayed unmatched. The CDR3 contains 15 residues. The CDR3: CASSPNRDRAEKLFF. In DNA form, the CDR3 reads TGTGCCAGCTCACCAAACCGGGACAGGGCTGAAAAACTGTTTTTT.

The chain uses TRBV6-1 and TRBJ2-4; TRBD2 matches at 10 bases. CDR3 length: 13 residues. Germline V gene data show CDR1 as MNHNS and CDR2 as SASEGT. V trimming: 7 bases; J trimming: 8 bases; junction bases outside the gene matches: 5. CDR3 nucleotides: TGTGCCAGCACTAGCGGGAGAGTAGACATTCAGTACTTC. This encodes CASTSGRVDIQYF.